These 13 T cell receptor beta chains were sequenced from one sample in a study of cytomegalovirus exposure and HLA in healthy donors. With 60 Vbeta and 13 Jbeta primers, the PCR was carried out. The protocol was immunoSEQ multiplex PCR, while the TCRdb copy is restricted to in-frame clones and leaves out a portion. The listing contains 100,000 to 150,000 clones. The sample was PBMCs. The source of these receptors is a woman aged 40 to 55 in good health and CMV-seropositive.

The chain employs TRBV19 and TRBJ1-1, with D possibly matching TRBD1 (6 bases). Germline V lookup: CDR1 LNHDA, CDR2 SQIVND (reference sequence). This CDR3 spans 13 amino acids. With 8 bases removed from V and 5 bases from J, the gap between germline ends came to 15 bases. The CDR3 spells CASGQLLTTEAFF. CDR3 nucleotides: TGTGCCAGTGGACAGCTACTTACAACTGAAGCTTTCTTT.

The V and J genes are TRBV5-1 and TRBJ2-1, with TRBD2 matching over 10 bases. V lost 4 bases to trimming and J lost 6 bases; unmatched junction nucleotides: 1. Per germline, CDR1 SGHRS and CDR2 YFSETQ. The CDR3 contains 13 residues. This CDR3 is CASSRTSGNEQFF. The DNA of the CDR3 is TGCGCCAGCAGCCGGACTAGCGGCAATGAGCAGTTCTTC.

The gene calls are TRBV30 and TRBJ1-2, with D perhaps TRBD1 (6 bases). The CDR3 sequence is 12 residues long. Germline CDR1 GTSNPN, CDR2 SVGIG (reference sequence). The V end lost 5 bases, the J end lost 8 bases, and 15 bases lay between the germline ends. The CDR3 coding sequence is TGTGCCTGGTCCCCTGGGGGCCGGGGCTACACCTTC. Amino acid sequence: CAWSPGGRGYTF.

The genes are TRBV28 and TRBJ2-7, with 7 bases aligning to TRBD1. The V gene's germline CDR1 is MDHEN and CDR2 SYDVKM. The CDR3 spans 15 residues. V shed 6 bases and J 0 bases; nucleotides not matched to a gene: 8. In DNA form, the CDR3 reads TGTGCCAGCAGAACGACAGGGTGGCTCTCCTACGAGCAGTACTTC. Its protein is CASRTTGWLSYEQYF.

The rearrangement uses TRBV4-2 and TRBJ2-1; 9 bases agree with TRBD2. Unmatched junction bases numbered 11, after V lost 4 bases and J lost 4 bases. Germline CDR1 and CDR2: LGHNA and YNFKEQ. CDR3 length: 17 amino acids. CDR3 in amino acids: CASSPRLLAGSYNEQFF. The CDR3 DNA follows: TGTGCCAGCAGCCCTAGACTACTAGCGGGCTCTTACAATGAGCAGTTCTTC.

V usage is TRBV7-3 and J usage is TRBJ2-7; D gene unclear. The CDR3 is 12 amino acids. The germline CDR1 and CDR2 sequences are SGHTA and FQGTGA. V shed 0 bases and J shed 5 bases, with 5 bases lying between them. CDR3 in DNA: TGTGCCAGCAGCTTAACGGGCCACGAGCAGTACTTC. Protein sequence: CASSLTGHEQYF.

This sequence joins TRBV4-1 and TRBJ2-5; 8 bases fit TRBD2. The CDR3 is 17 residues long. Per germline, CDR1 MGHRA and CDR2 YSYEKL. V was clipped by 3 bases and J by 2 bases; unmatched bases: 11. DNA for the CDR3: TGCGCCAGCAGCCATGGTAGCGGGAATCCCCTTCAAGAGACCCAGTACTTC. It yields the protein CASSHGSGNPLQETQYF.

The chain recombines TRBV29-1 with TRBJ2-3; the D is unclear. Germline V CDR1 and CDR2: SQVTM, ANQGSEA. The CDR3 length is 15 residues. V lost 2 bases to trimming and J lost 0 bases, with 12 bases between them. The CDR3 DNA reads as TGCAGCGTTGAACCCCTAGGTCCCAGCACAGATACGCAGTATTTT. Its translation: CSVEPLGPSTDTQYF.

The gene calls are TRBV6-5 and TRBJ2-7; TRBD1 matches at 8 bases. The CDR3 is 14 residues long. Unmatched junction bases numbered 7, after V lost 6 bases and J lost 3 bases. Germline CDR1 is MNHEY and CDR2 is SVGAGI. The DNA for the CDR3 is TGTGCCAGCAGCTCCCCAGGGGGCGTCTACGAGCAGTACTTC. This sequence encodes CASSSPGGVYEQYF.

J is TRBJ2-2 and V is TRBV6-5; TRBD1 agrees at 7 bases. The junction had 7 bases not matched to a gene; V was cut back by 6 bases and J by 6 bases. There are 14 residues in the CDR3. Per the germline V gene, CDR1 is MNHEY and CDR2 is SVGAGI. CDR3 residues: CASRLGTAAGELFF. DNA of the CDR3: TGTGCCAGCAGACTTGGGACAGCCGCCGGGGAGCTGTTTTTT.

The J gene is TRBJ2-7, the V gene TRBV10-1; a weak D match, TRBD1 (7 bases). Between the trimmed V and J ends, which lost 6 bases and 2 bases, there was a span of 17 bases. CDR1 is WNHNN and CDR2 is SYGVQD in the germline V gene (reference sequence). The CDR3 extends over 15 amino acids. CDR3 region: CASRRGAGGPYEQYF. DNA for the CDR3: TGCGCCAGCAGGAGGGGGGCAGGGGGACCCTACGAGCAGTACTTC.

CDR3 DNA: TGTGCCAGCAGCCTTCGCCGGGACAGGGGCTCAGGAGGCTACACCTTC. Translation gives CASSLRRDRGSGGYTF. The chain has TRBV7-2 and TRBJ1-2; 10 bases are a match to TRBD1. CDR1 and CDR2 (germline): SGHTA, FQGNSA. This CDR3 spans 16 amino acids. Trimming cost V 5 bases and J 8 bases; bases outside gene matches: 14.

The chain combines TRBV7-2 with TRBJ2-5; 10 bases fit TRBD2. There are 16 residues in the CDR3. Germline V CDR1 and CDR2: SGHTA, FQGNSA. The V segment lost 2 bases and the J segment 1 base; nucleotides outside the gene matches: 4. The CDR3, as DNA: TGTGCCAGCAGCTTAAGAGCGGGAGGGGTCCAAGAGACCCAGTACTTC. Translating gives CASSLRAGGVQETQYF.